A single sample is the source of the 27 T cell receptor beta chains below, sequenced in a study of T cell changes during pregnancy in multiple sclerosis. Using immunoSEQ multiplex PCR, the repertoire was profiled, and TCRdb retains in-frame clones only, with some absent. Here the sample spans approximately 100,000 clones, more than 85% being singletons. The sequencing here drew on peripheral blood, taken in the second trimester of pregnancy. These receptors originate from a female donor with multiple sclerosis, enrolled in a pregnancy study.

The chain employs TRBV28 and TRBJ2-3; D call uncertain. CDR1 and CDR2 (germline): MDHEN, SYDVKM. The CDR3 covers 14 residues. Between the trimmed V and J ends, which lost 6 bases and 6 bases, there was a span of 16 bases. Written as DNA, the CDR3 is TGTGCCAGCAGAACGCCCCCTAGTAGGGATACGCAGTATTTT. The encoded protein is CASRTPPSRDTQYF.

This sequence joins TRBV7-6 and TRBJ2-1; D ambiguous. The germline V gene encodes CDR1 SGHVS and CDR2 FNYEAQ. This CDR3 is built from 16 residues. The V gene lost 5 bases and the J gene lost 4 bases, with 18 bases spanning the gap. CDR3 residues: CASSPSGGSSYNEQFF. The CDR3 DNA reads TGTGCCAGCAGCCCGTCTGGCGGATCCTCTTACAATGAGCAGTTCTTC.

The V gene is TRBV27, the J gene TRBJ2-1; no clear D gene. Trimming removed 5 bases from V and 2 bases from J, with 13 bases in between. The CDR3 is made up of 15 amino acids. Germline V CDR1 and CDR2: MNHEY, SMNVEV (reference sequence). CDR3 protein: CASSPAGAAYNEQFF. CDR3 DNA: TGTGCCAGCAGTCCAGCCGGTGCGGCCTACAATGAGCAGTTCTTC.

The J gene is TRBJ1-2, the V gene TRBV4-3; D is perhaps TRBD1 (5 bases). V lost 0 bases, J lost 5 bases, and 19 bases lay in between. The CDR3 length is 17 residues. Per the germline V gene, CDR1 is LGHNA and CDR2 is YSLEER. The CDR3 loop reads CASSQDIRDHPSYGYTF. CDR3 DNA: TGCGCCAGCAGCCAAGATATCAGGGATCACCCCAGTTATGGCTACACCTTC.

Regarding this clone: No DNA is shown, since the ends of the CDR3 on it are uncertain; the CDR3 is the one TCRdb lists. This sequence joins TRBV30 and TRBJ2-3; the table's D call of TRBD1 was not tested on the DNA. The CDR3 is 11 amino acids in total, end residues counted. Looked up from germline, CDR1 is GTSNPN and CDR2 is SVGIG (reference sequence). This CDR3 reads CAWGRGTGVYF.

The gene calls are TRBV5-6 and TRBJ1-3; 8 positions agree with TRBD1. With V trimmed by 1 base and J by 0 bases, 6 bases remained unmatched. The CDR3 length is 17 residues. Germline V CDR1 and CDR2: SGHDT, YYEEEE. CDR3 nucleotides: TGTGCCAGCAGCTTGTACAGACAGGGGCTCTCTGGAAACACCATATATTTT. This codes for CASSLYRQGLSGNTIYF.

The chain uses TRBV6-6 and TRBJ2-3; 12 nucleotides align to TRBD2. The CDR3 spans 15 residues. The V gene's germline CDR1 is MNHNY and CDR2 SVGAGI (reference sequence). J gave up 5 bases and V 6 bases, and 6 bases lay outside the gene matches. This CDR3 reads CASSRLAGDVDTQYF. The CDR3 nucleotides read TGTGCCAGCAGCCGACTAGCGGGAGATGTAGATACGCAGTATTTT.

J is TRBJ1-2 and V is TRBV28; D is undetermined. The CDR3 is made up of 13 amino acids. V was pared by 2 bases and J by 7 bases, with 11 bases between. The germline V gene has CDR1 MDHEN and CDR2 SYDVKM. CDR3 nucleotide sequence: TGTGCCAGCAGTTTAGAGAGGGATTCTGGCTACACCTTC. This translates into CASSLERDSGYTF.

This chain connects TRBV7-2 to TRBJ2-7; 7 bases are a match to TRBD2. V trimming: 4 bases; J trimming: 4 bases; junction bases outside the gene matches: 4. This CDR3 is built from 13 residues. CDR1 is SGHTA and CDR2 is FQGNSA in the germline V gene. The CDR3 loop reads CASSSLGGYEQYF. The CDR3 DNA is TGTGCCAGCAGCTCTCTCGGGGGGTACGAGCAGTACTTC. The whole variable domain, remainder taken from reference TRBV7-2 and TRBJ2-7, is GAGVSQSPSNKVTEKGKDVELRCDPISGHTALYWYRQSLGQGLEFLIYFQGNSAPDKSGLPSDRFSAERTGGSVSTLTIQRTQQEDSAVYLCASSSLGGYEQYFGPGTRLTVT.

The chain uses TRBV19 and TRBJ1-2; weak D call: TRBD1 (5 bases). Trimming left V 0 bases short and J 2 bases short, with 16 bases between. The CDR3 runs 17 residues. Germline lookup yields CDR1 LNHDA and CDR2 SQIVND (reference sequence). In DNA, the CDR3 is TGTGCCAGTAGTATAGAACCCTCATCGACAGAGAACTATGGCTACACCTTC. Protein: CASSIEPSSTENYGYTF. Complete variable domain (other parts from reference TRBV19 and TRBJ1-2): DGGITQSPKYLFRKEGQNVTLSCEQNLNHDAMYWYRQDPGQGLRLIYYSQIVNDFQKGDIAEGYSVSREKKESFPLTVTSAQKNPTAFYLCASSIEPSSTENYGYTFGSGTRLTVV.

The chain is built from TRBV6-1 and TRBJ1-1; D is uncertain. This CDR3 contains 14 residues. Between the trimmed V and J ends, which lost 4 bases and 0 bases, there was a span of 9 bases. From germline, CDR1 is MNHNS and CDR2 SASEGT. The CDR3 nucleotides are TGTGCCAGCAGTGTCCAATCCATGAACACTGAAGCTTTCTTT. This encodes CASSVQSMNTEAFF.

The chain recombines TRBV30 with TRBJ2-3; the match to TRBD2 covers 9 bases. The CDR3 has 12 amino acids. CDR1 and CDR2 (germline): GTSNPN, SVGIG (reference sequence). The junction had 1 base not matched to a gene; V was cut back by 4 bases and J by 5 bases. The CDR3 coding sequence is TGTGCCTGGACTAGCGGGGAAGATACGCAGTATTTT. Translated: CAWTSGEDTQYF.

The J gene is TRBJ2-3, the V gene TRBV7-2; D gene ambiguous. Deletions cut 6 bases from V and 4 bases from J, with 14 bases between. The germline V gene encodes CDR1 SGHTA and CDR2 FQGNSA. The CDR3 consists of 14 residues. The CDR3 is CASRSGSVPDTQYF. The CDR3 DNA sequence: TGTGCCAGCAGATCCGGGTCGGTCCCAGATACGCAGTATTTT.

The chain couples TRBV18 to TRBJ2-7, with 10 bases fitting TRBD1. V gave up 2 bases and J gave up 7 bases; unmatched junction bases: 11. The CDR3 is 16 residues long. Looked up from germline, CDR1 is KGHSH and CDR2 is LQKENI. The CDR3: CASSPWSDRGSGEQYF. The CDR3 coding sequence is TGTGCCAGCTCACCATGGTCGGACAGGGGGTCTGGTGAGCAGTACTTC.

V and J are TRBV6-1 and TRBJ1-4; 8 nucleotides agree with TRBD1. Germline V gene lookup returns CDR1 MNHNS and CDR2 SASEGT. The length of the CDR3 is 15 residues. Trimming at V came to 4 bases and at J to 8 bases, leaving 9 bases not matched to a gene. The CDR3: CASSAMGQVLEKLFF. Here the CDR3 DNA reads TGTGCCAGCAGTGCTATGGGACAGGTCCTGGAAAAACTGTTTTTT.

V and J are TRBV5-1 and TRBJ2-7; 13 bases align to TRBD2. With V trimmed by 3 bases and J by 7 bases, 16 bases remained unmatched. Germline CDR1 SGHRS, CDR2 YFSETQ. This CDR3 has 18 amino acids. CDR3 protein: CASSSGLAGVTNLVEQYF. CDR3 nucleotides: TGCGCCAGCAGCTCCGGACTAGCGGGAGTTACTAACCTGGTTGAGCAGTACTTC.

The CDR3 DNA sequence: TGTGCCAGTAGTATCCACACCTCTGGGGCCAACGTCCTGACTTTC. Translated, it gives CASSIHTSGANVLTF. The V and J genes are TRBV19 and TRBJ2-6; D is uncertain. This CDR3 is built from 15 residues. From germline, CDR1 is LNHDA and CDR2 SQIVND (reference sequence). V was pared by 3 bases and J by 0 bases, with 6 bases between.

V and J are TRBV2 and TRBJ2-7; TRBD2 aligns across 10 bases. The length of the CDR3 is 14 residues. The V gene end was trimmed by 7 bases and the J gene end by 2 bases; junction bases not matched to a gene: 5. Germline V gene lookup returns CDR1 SNHLY and CDR2 FYNNEI. Written as DNA, the CDR3 is TGTGCCAGCAATCCAGGACTAGCGGCCTACGAGCAGTACTTC. Translating it yields CASNPGLAAYEQYF. The whole variable domain, filled in from reference TRBV2 and TRBJ2-7, reads EPEVTQTPSHQVTQMGQEVILRCVPISNHLYFYWYRQILGQKVEFLVSFYNNEISEKSEIFDDQFSVERPDGSNFTLKIRSTKLEDSAMYFCASNPGLAAYEQYFGPGTRLTVT.

The chain has TRBV9 and TRBJ2-1; 10 bases agree with TRBD2. With 4 bases clipped from V and 7 bases from J, the junction kept 8 bases outside the gene matches. The CDR3 covers 15 residues. Germline CDR1 and CDR2: SGDLS and YYNGEE. The DNA of the CDR3 is TGTGCCAGCAGCCAAGGAGCGGGAGGGCTTAATGAGCAGTTCTTC. Its protein is CASSQGAGGLNEQFF.

V usage is TRBV7-2 and J usage is TRBJ2-1; TRBD2 matches at 7 bases. The CDR3 is 13 amino acids. V was pared by 4 bases and J by 10 bases, with 7 bases of the junction left unmatched. The germline V gene encodes CDR1 SGHTA and CDR2 FQGNSA. The DNA for the CDR3 is TGTGCCAGCAGCTCGATCGGACTAGGAGAGCAGTTCTTC. It translates to CASSSIGLGEQFF. The full variable domain, with the rest looked up from reference TRBV7-2 and TRBJ2-1, is GAGVSQSPSNKVTEKGKDVELRCDPISGHTALYWYRQSLGQGLEFLIYFQGNSAPDKSGLPSDRFSAERTGGSVSTLTIQRTQQEDSAVYLCASSSIGLGEQFFGPGTRLTVL.

The V gene is TRBV6-6, the J gene TRBJ2-5, with TRBD1 matching 8 bases. V lost 6 bases, J lost 5 bases, and 5 bases stayed unmatched. Germline V gene lookup returns CDR1 MNHNY and CDR2 SVGAGI (reference sequence). The CDR3 has 13 residues. The CDR3 spells CASSGRQGETQYF. Written as DNA, the CDR3 is TGTGCCAGCAGCGGTCGACAGGGGGAGACCCAGTACTTC.

This chain links TRBV11-1 with TRBJ2-2; TRBD2 agrees at 8 bases. J was trimmed by 6 bases and V by 5 bases; bases with no gene match: 8. This CDR3 contains 15 residues. Germline values: CDR1 SGHAT, CDR2 FQDESV (reference sequence). The CDR3 nucleotides read TGTGCCAGCAGCGTGCGGGGACTAGTCCCCGGGGAGCTGTTTTTT. This sequence encodes CASSVRGLVPGELFF. Full variable domain (outside the CDR3, taken from reference TRBV11-1 and TRBJ2-2): EAEVAQSPRYKITEKSQAVAFWCDPISGHATLYWYRQILGQGPELLVQFQDESVVDDSQLPKDRFSAERLKGVDSTLKIQPAELGDSAMYLCASSVRGLVPGELFFGEGSRLTVL.

The V and J genes are TRBV4-2 and TRBJ1-2, with D possibly matching TRBD1 (6 bases). Germline V gene lookup returns CDR1 LGHNA and CDR2 YNFKEQ. V was shortened by 3 bases and J by 2 bases, with 25 bases between the two germline ends. This CDR3 has 19 residues. The CDR3 region is CASSHPRGDIKGGNYGYTF. The CDR3 DNA reads as TGTGCCAGCAGCCACCCTAGGGGGGACATAAAGGGAGGGAACTATGGCTACACCTTC.

In this sample, this clone turned up once. The genes are TRBV19 and TRBJ1-1; D is perhaps TRBD1 (5 bases). This CDR3 is 14 amino acids long. V shed 3 bases and J shed 6 bases, with 14 bases lying between them. Germline V gene sequence: CDR1 LNHDA, CDR2 SQIVND (reference sequence). The CDR3 sequence is CASSISGPGAEAFF. In DNA form, the CDR3 reads TGTGCCAGTAGTATTTCCGGACCGGGGGCTGAAGCTTTCTTT.

The CDR3 DNA is TGCGCCAGCAGCCAAGACGGGGGAAAGAGCTATGGCTACACCTTC. Protein product: CASSQDGGKSYGYTF. This chain uses TRBV4-1 with TRBJ1-2; D perhaps matches TRBD1 (5 bases). Germline V gene data show CDR1 as MGHRA and CDR2 as YSYEKL. V dropped 0 bases and J dropped 4 bases, with 12 bases sitting between them. This CDR3 has 15 residues.

This chain links TRBV7-8 with TRBJ2-1, with TRBD2 matching over 9 bases. The germline V gene encodes CDR1 SGHVS and CDR2 FQNEAQ. V was clipped by 1 base and J by 6 bases; unmatched bases: 7. CDR3 length: 16 amino acids. The chain's CDR3 is CASSLVPSGVRNEQFF. CDR3 nucleotide sequence: TGTGCCAGCAGCTTAGTTCCTAGCGGGGTTCGCAATGAGCAGTTCTTC.

V is TRBV28 and J is TRBJ2-7; 7 bases agree with TRBD2. Germline-derived CDR1 and CDR2 are MDHEN and SYDVKM. The J segment lost 0 bases and the V segment lost 5 bases, leaving 7 bases of the junction unmatched. The CDR3 is 15 amino acids. CDR3 sequence reads: CASSQGGSSSYEQYF. CDR3 sequence (DNA): TGTGCCAGCAGTCAGGGCGGGAGTAGCTCCTACGAGCAGTACTTC.